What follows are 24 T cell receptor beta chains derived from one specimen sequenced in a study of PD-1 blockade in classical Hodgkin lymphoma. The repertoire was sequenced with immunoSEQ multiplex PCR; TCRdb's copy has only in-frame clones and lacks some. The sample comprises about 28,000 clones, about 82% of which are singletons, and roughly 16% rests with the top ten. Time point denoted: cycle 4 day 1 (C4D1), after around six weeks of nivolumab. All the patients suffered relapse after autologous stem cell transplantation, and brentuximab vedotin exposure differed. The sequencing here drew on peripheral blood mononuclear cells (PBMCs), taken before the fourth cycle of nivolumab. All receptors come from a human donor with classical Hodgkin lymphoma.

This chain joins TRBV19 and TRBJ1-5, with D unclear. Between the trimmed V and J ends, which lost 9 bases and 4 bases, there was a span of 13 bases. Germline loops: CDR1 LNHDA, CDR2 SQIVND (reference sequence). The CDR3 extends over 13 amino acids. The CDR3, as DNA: TGTGCCAGCTCACCCCGGTATAATCAGCCCCAGCATTTT. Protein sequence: CASSPRYNQPQHF.

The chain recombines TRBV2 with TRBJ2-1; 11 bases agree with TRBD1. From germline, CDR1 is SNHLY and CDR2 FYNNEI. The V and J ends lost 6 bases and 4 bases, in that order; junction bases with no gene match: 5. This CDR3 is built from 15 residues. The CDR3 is CASRDRGRLYNEQFF. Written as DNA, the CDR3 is TGTGCCAGCAGGGACAGGGGGCGCTTGTACAATGAGCAGTTCTTC.

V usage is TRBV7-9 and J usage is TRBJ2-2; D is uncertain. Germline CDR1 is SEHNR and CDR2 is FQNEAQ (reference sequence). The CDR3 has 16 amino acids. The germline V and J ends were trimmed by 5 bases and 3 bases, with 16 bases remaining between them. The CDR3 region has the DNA TGTGCCAGCAGCAATATCCGGATCTCACACACCGGGGAGCTGTTTTTT. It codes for CASSNIRISHTGELFF.

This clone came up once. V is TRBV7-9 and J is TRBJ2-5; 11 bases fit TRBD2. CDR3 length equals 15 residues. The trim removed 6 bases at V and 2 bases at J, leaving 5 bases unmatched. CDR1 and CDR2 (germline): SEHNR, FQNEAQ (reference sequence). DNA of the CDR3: TGTGCCAGCAGTTCGGGACTAGCGGTACAAGAGACCCAGTACTTC. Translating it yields CASSSGLAVQETQYF.

CDR3 sequence: CASSSTNTGELFF. Written as DNA, the CDR3 is TGTGCCAGCAGTTCCACGAACACCGGGGAGCTGTTTTTT. The chain combines TRBV2 with TRBJ2-2; D is unclear. The germline V gene encodes CDR1 SNHLY and CDR2 FYNNEI. Trimming pared 5 bases from V and 0 bases from J, leaving 4 bases between. The CDR3 runs to 13 residues.

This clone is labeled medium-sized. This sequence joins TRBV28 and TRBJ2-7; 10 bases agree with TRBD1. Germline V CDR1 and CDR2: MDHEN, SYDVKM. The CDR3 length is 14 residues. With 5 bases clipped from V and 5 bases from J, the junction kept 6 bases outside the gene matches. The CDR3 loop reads CASSTGTGVHEQYF. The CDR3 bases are TGTGCCAGCAGTACCGGGACAGGGGTCCACGAGCAGTACTTC. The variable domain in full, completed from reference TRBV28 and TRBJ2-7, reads DVKVTQSSRYLVKRTGEKVFLECVQDMDHENMFWYRQDPGLGLRLIYFSYDVKMKEKGDIPEGYSVSREKKERFSLILESASTNQTSMYLCASSTGTGVHEQYFGPGTRLTVT.

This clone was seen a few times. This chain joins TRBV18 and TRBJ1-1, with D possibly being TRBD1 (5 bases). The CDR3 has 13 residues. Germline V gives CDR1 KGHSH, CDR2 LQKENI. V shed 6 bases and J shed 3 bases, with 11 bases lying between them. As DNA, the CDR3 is TGTGCCAGCTCGAACGGAGGGGACACTGAAGCTTTCTTT. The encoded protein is CASSNGGDTEAFF.

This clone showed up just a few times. The CDR3 protein is CASSIVDSTYEQYF. CDR3 in DNA: TGTGCCAGTAGTATAGTGGACAGTACCTACGAGCAGTACTTC. The chain has TRBV19 and TRBJ2-7; possible D gene TRBD1, 6 bases. The CDR3 runs to 14 residues. V shed 1 base and J shed 2 bases, with 9 bases lying between them. The germline CDR1 and CDR2 sequences are LNHDA and SQIVND (reference sequence).

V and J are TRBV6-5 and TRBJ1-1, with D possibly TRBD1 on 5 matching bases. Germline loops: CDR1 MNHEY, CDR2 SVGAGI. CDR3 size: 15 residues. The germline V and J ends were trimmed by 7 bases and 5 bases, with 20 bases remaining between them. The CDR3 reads CASNHRRGGRTEAFF. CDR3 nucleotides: TGTGCCAGCAATCACAGGAGGGGAGGGCGAACTGAAGCTTTCTTT.

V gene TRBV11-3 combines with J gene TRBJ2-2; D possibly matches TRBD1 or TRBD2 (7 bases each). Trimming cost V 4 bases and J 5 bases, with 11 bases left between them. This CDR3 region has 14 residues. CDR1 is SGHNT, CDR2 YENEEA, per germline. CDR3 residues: CASSSRGGTGELFF. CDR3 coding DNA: TGTGCCAGCAGCTCCAGGGGGGGGACCGGGGAGCTGTTTTTT.

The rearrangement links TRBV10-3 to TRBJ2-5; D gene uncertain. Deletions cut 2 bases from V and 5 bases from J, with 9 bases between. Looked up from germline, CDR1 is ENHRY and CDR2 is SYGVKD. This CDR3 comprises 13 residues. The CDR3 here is CAISERVSETQYF. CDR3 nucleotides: TGTGCCATCAGTGAGAGGGTTTCGGAGACCCAGTACTTC.

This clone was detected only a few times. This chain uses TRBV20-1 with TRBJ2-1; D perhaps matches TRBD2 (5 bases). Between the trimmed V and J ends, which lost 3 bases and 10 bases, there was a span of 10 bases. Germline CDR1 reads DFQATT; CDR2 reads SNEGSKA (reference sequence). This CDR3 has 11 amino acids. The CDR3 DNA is TGCAGTGCTAGTCCGGACTTGGAGCAGTTCTTC. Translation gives CSASPDLEQFF.

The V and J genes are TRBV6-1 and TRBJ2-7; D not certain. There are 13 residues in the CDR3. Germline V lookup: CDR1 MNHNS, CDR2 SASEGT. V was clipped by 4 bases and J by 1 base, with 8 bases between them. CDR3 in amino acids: CASSVGRSYEQYF. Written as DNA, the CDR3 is TGTGCCAGCAGTGTTGGCAGATCCTACGAGCAGTACTTC.

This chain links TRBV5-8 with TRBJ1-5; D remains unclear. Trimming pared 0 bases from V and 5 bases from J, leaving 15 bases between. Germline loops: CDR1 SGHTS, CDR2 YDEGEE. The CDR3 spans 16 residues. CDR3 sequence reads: CASSLGAKRVHQPQHF. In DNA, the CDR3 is TGTGCCAGCAGCTTGGGGGCCAAAAGGGTCCATCAGCCCCAGCATTTT.

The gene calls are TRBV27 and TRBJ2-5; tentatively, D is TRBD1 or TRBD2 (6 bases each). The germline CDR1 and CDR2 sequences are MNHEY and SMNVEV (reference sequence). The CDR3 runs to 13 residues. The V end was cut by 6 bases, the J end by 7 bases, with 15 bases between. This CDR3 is CASRSRGEGTQYF. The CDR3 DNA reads TGTGCCAGCAGATCGAGGGGGGAAGGGACCCAGTACTTC.

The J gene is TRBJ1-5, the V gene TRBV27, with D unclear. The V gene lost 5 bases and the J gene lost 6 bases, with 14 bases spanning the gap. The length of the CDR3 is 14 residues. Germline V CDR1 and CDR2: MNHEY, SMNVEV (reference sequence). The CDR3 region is CASSPPRLGQPQHF. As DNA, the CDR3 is TGTGCCAGCAGTCCCCCCAGGTTGGGTCAGCCCCAGCATTTT.

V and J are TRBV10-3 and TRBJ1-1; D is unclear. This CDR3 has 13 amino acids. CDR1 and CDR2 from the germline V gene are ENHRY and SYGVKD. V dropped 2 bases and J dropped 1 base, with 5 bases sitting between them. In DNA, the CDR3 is TGTGCCATCAGTGAGCCGGAGAACACTGAAGCTTTCTTT. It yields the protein CAISEPENTEAFF.

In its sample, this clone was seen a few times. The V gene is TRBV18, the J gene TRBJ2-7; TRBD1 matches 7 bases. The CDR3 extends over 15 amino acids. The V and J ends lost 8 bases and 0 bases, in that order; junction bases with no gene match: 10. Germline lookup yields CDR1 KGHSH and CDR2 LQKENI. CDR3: CASTHPGTASYEQYF. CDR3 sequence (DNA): TGTGCCAGCACACACCCCGGGACAGCCTCCTACGAGCAGTACTTC.

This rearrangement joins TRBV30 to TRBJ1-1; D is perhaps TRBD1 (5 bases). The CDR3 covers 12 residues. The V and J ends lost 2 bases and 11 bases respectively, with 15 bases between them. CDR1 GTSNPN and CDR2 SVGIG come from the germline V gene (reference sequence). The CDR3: CAWSSAGTVAFF. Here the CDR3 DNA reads TGTGCCTGGAGTTCCGCCGGGACCGTGGCTTTCTTT.

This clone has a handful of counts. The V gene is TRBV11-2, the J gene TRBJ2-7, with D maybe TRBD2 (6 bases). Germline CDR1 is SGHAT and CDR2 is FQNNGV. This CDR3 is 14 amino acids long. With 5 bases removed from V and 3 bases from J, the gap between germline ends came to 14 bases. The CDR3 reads CASSITGTDYEQYF. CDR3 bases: TGTGCCAGCAGCATAACCGGGACTGACTACGAGCAGTACTTC.

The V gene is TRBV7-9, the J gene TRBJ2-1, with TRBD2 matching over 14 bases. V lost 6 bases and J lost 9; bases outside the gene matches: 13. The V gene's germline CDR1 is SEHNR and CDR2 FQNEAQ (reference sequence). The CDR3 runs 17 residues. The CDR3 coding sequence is TGTGCCAGCAGGCCGACTAGCGGGAGGGATAGTGGAGGTGAGCAGTTCTTC. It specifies CASRPTSGRDSGGEQFF. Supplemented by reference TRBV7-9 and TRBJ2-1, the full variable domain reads DTGVSQNPRHKITKRGQNVTFRCDPISEHNRLYWYRQTLGQGPEFLTYFQNEAQLEKSRLLSDRFSAERPKGSFSTLEIQRTEQGDSAMYLCASRPTSGRDSGGEQFFGPGTRLTVL.

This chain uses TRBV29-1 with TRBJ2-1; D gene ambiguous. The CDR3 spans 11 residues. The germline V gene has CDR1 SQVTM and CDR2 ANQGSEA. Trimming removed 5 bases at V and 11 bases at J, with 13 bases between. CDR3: CSVSPDNKQFF. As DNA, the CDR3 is TGCAGCGTTTCCCCAGATAATAAGCAGTTCTTC.

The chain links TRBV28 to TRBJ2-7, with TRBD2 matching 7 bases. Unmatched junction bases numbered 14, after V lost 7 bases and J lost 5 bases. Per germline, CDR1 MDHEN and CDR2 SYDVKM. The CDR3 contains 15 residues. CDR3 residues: CASTGDYGGSNEQYF. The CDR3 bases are TGTGCCAGCACCGGTGATTATGGCGGGAGTAACGAGCAGTACTTC.

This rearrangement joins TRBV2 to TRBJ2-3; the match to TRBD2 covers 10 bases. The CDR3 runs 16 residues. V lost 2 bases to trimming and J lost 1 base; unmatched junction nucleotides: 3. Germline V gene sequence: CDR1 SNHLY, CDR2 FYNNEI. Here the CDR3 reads CASSEFGLAGTDTQYF. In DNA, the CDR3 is TGTGCCAGCAGTGAATTTGGACTAGCGGGCACAGATACGCAGTATTTT.